This passage covers 31 T cell receptor beta chains from one sample sequenced in a study of OX40 agonist ivuxolimab in advanced cancers. Profiled with immunoSEQ multiplex PCR; TCRdb holds only in-frame clones, not every one. The data hold some 67,000 clones, with about 85% observed a single time. Sequenced material: CD4+ or CD8+ T cells sorted from blood, taken in a trial of the OX40 agonist ivuxolimab. The receptor set was obtained from an adult with an advanced solid tumor such as melanoma, head and neck, liver or kidney cancer.

As for this clone: One end of the junction varies from germline; a read error may be responsible. The chain carries TRBV9 and TRBJ2-3, with D possibly TRBD1 on 5 matching bases. Looked up from germline, CDR1 is SGDLS and CDR2 is YYNGEE. This CDR3 has 14 amino acids. The CDR3 DNA reads as TGTGCCAGCACCGTAGTAGGGGGCACAGATACGCAGTATTTT. Its translation: CASTVVGGTDTQYF.

This clone was detected only a few times. The chain carries TRBV28 and TRBJ1-2; 8 bases align to TRBD1. CDR1 and CDR2 (germline): MDHEN, SYDVKM. Trimming cost V 5 bases and J 3 bases; bases outside gene matches: 8. The CDR3 covers 15 residues. The CDR3 region is CASSVRGRWDYGYTF. The CDR3 DNA reads as TGTGCCAGCAGTGTCAGGGGGCGATGGGACTATGGCTACACCTTC.

The chain couples TRBV6-5 to TRBJ2-3, with D unclear. The CDR3 contains 16 residues. Germline-derived CDR1 and CDR2 are MNHEY and SVGAGI. V shed 3 bases and J shed 0 bases, with 13 bases lying between them. The CDR3 loop is CASSYRFTASTDTQYF. The DNA of the CDR3 is TGTGCCAGCAGTTATAGATTCACTGCTAGCACAGATACGCAGTATTTT.

The chain combines TRBV30 with TRBJ2-1; 7 bases map to TRBD1. The CDR3 has 13 amino acids. Germline lookup yields CDR1 GTSNPN and CDR2 SVGIG (reference sequence). The junction had 7 bases not matched to a gene; V was cut back by 4 bases and J by 7 bases. The CDR3 nucleotides read TGTGCCTGGACCCGACAGGGATGGAATGAGCAGTTCTTC. Its protein product is CAWTRQGWNEQFF.

This chain connects TRBV10-3 to TRBJ2-7; D is possibly TRBD1 or TRBD2 (5 bases each). This CDR3 has 13 amino acids. Per germline, CDR1 ENHRY and CDR2 SYGVKD. V gave up 0 bases and J gave up 5 bases, with 8 bases separating them. As DNA, the CDR3 is TGTGCCATCAGTGAGTCGGGGACCCACGAGCAGTACTTC. It specifies CAISESGTHEQYF.

The chain links TRBV6-5 to TRBJ2-7; TRBD1 matches 8 bases. This CDR3 has 15 amino acids. Germline CDR1 and CDR2: MNHEY and SVGAGI. Trimming cost V 3 bases and J 0 bases; bases outside gene matches: 4. CDR3 amino acids: CASSYLGQASYEQYF. DNA of the CDR3: TGTGCCAGCAGTTATTTGGGACAGGCCTCCTACGAGCAGTACTTC.

The chain combines TRBV28 with TRBJ1-3; D is undetermined. Germline V gives CDR1 MDHEN, CDR2 SYDVKM. This CDR3 is built from 16 residues. V lost 3 bases and J 0 bases, leaving 12 bases between the germline ends. This chain's CDR3 is CASSLDALSSGNTIYF. In nucleotides, the CDR3 is TGTGCCAGCAGTTTGGACGCCCTAAGCTCTGGAAACACCATATATTTT.

This chain joins TRBV18 and TRBJ2-2; D not certain. V shed 1 base and J shed 0 bases, with 9 bases lying between them. Germline assignment: CDR1 KGHSH and CDR2 LQKENI. The CDR3 totals 16 residues. CDR3 in DNA: TGTGCCAGCTCACCACTTACCGTTGCGAACACCGGGGAGCTGTTTTTT. The encoded protein is CASSPLTVANTGELFF.

The rearrangement joins TRBV30 to TRBJ2-1; TRBD1 might be the D (6 bases). Germline-derived CDR1 and CDR2 are GTSNPN and SVGIG (reference sequence). Trimming stripped 2 bases from V and 0 bases from J, with 11 bases between. This CDR3 has 15 residues. CDR3 coding DNA: TGTGCCTGGAGTTACAGGGCCCTCTCCTACAATGAGCAGTTCTTC. Translated: CAWSYRALSYNEQFF.

This clone has a single count. J is TRBJ1-5 and V is TRBV19, with 7 bases lining up with TRBD1. The junction had 11 bases not matched to a gene; V was cut back by 0 bases and J by 3 bases. Germline V gives CDR1 LNHDA, CDR2 SQIVND (reference sequence). This CDR3 spans 18 amino acids. CDR3 DNA sequence: TGTGCCAGTAGTATAGATCGTTTTCGACAGGGCCCCAATCAGCCCCAGCATTTT. This encodes CASSIDRFRQGPNQPQHF.

This chain joins TRBV2 and TRBJ2-5; the D call may be TRBD1 or TRBD2 (5 bases each). Trimming removed 1 base at V and 2 bases at J, with 11 bases between. Per the germline V gene, CDR1 is SNHLY and CDR2 is FYNNEI. The CDR3 has 15 residues. The CDR3 nucleotides are TGTGCCAGCAGTGAAGGGGGGACCCTACAAGAGACCCAGTACTTC. Its translation: CASSEGGTLQETQYF.

The chain recombines TRBV30 with TRBJ1-2; D remains ambiguous. The CDR3 contains 12 residues. The V and J ends lost 3 bases and 7 bases respectively, with 12 bases between them. The germline CDR1 and CDR2 sequences are GTSNPN and SVGIG (reference sequence). CDR3 DNA: TGTGCCTGGAGCCCCTTTATGGGTGGCTACACCTTC. As protein: CAWSPFMGGYTF.

The J gene is TRBJ1-1, the V gene TRBV7-9, with TRBD1 identical over 11 bases. Germline lookup yields CDR1 SEHNR and CDR2 FQNEAQ (reference sequence). The CDR3 runs 15 residues. Losses at the gene ends were 1 base for V and 7 bases for J; bases not matched to a gene: 5. The CDR3 DNA sequence: TGTGCCAGCAGCTTAGGGACAGGGGGCGCGGGTGAAGCTTTCTTT. It translates to CASSLGTGGAGEAFF.

Written as DNA, the CDR3 is TGTGCCAGCCGCCGGGACAGGGGGCCTGGGGCCAACGTCCTGACTTTC. This gives the protein CASRRDRGPGANVLTF. J is TRBJ2-6 and V is TRBV27, with 12 positions matching TRBD1. The CDR3 totals 16 residues. V lost 8 bases to trimming and J lost 2 bases; unmatched junction nucleotides: 4. The germline CDR1 and CDR2 sequences are MNHEY and SMNVEV (reference sequence).

This rearrangement joins TRBV5-5 to TRBJ2-7, with D hard to call. This CDR3 is 13 amino acids long. The V and J ends lost 0 bases and 6 bases respectively, with 10 bases between them. The germline gives CDR1 SGHKS, CDR2 YYEKEE (reference sequence). The CDR3 spells CASSLAFRSEQYF. Written as DNA, the CDR3 is TGTGCCAGCAGCTTGGCCTTCAGGAGCGAGCAGTACTTC.

The chain combines TRBV10-3 with TRBJ1-4; TRBD1 matches at 7 bases. J was trimmed by 0 bases and V by 10 bases; bases with no gene match: 8. CDR3 length equals 15 residues. The V gene's germline CDR1 is ENHRY and CDR2 SYGVKD. The CDR3 DNA follows: TGTGCCACCAGGGGGACGGATACAACTAATGAAAAACTGTTTTTT. The encoded protein is CATRGTDTTNEKLFF.

This rearrangement joins TRBV28 to TRBJ2-7; 9 bases are a match to TRBD1. CDR1 is MDHEN, CDR2 SYDVKM, per germline. The CDR3 runs to 15 residues. The V and J ends lost 2 bases and 1 base, in that order; junction bases with no gene match: 3. CDR3 residues: CASSLPGQGSYEQYF. CDR3 in DNA: TGTGCCAGCAGTTTACCGGGACAGGGTTCCTACGAGCAGTACTTC.

This sequence joins TRBV2 and TRBJ1-2; TRBD1 matches 8 bases. The CDR3 extends over 13 amino acids. Germline-derived CDR1 and CDR2 are SNHLY and FYNNEI. V lost 6 bases, J lost 3 bases, and 3 bases stayed unmatched. CDR3 in amino acids: CASSGQGDYGYTF. As DNA, the CDR3 is TGTGCCAGCAGCGGACAGGGTGACTATGGCTACACCTTC. Supplemented by reference TRBV2 and TRBJ1-2, the full variable domain reads EPEVTQTPSHQVTQMGQEVILRCVPISNHLYFYWYRQILGQKVEFLVSFYNNEISEKSEIFDDQFSVERPDGSNFTLKIRSTKLEDSAMYFCASSGQGDYGYTFGSGTRLTVV.

Only a few counts were recorded for this clone. The chain joins TRBV19 to TRBJ1-1, with a tentative D call TRBD1 (6 bases). CDR3 size: 15 residues. V lost 5 bases and J lost 1, with 14 bases in between. Germline V gives CDR1 LNHDA, CDR2 SQIVND (reference sequence). The CDR3 loop is CASSASRGGNTEAFF. In nucleotides, the CDR3 is TGTGCCAGTAGTGCATCCAGGGGAGGGAACACTGAAGCTTTCTTT.

V gene TRBV6-6 combines with J gene TRBJ2-3; 11 nucleotides line up with TRBD2. V dropped 5 bases and J dropped 5; count of bases not matched to a gene: 9. Germline values: CDR1 MNHNY, CDR2 SVGAGI (reference sequence). CDR3 length: 16 amino acids. For the CDR3, the DNA is TGTGCCAGCAGTCCTCATAGCGGGGGGGCCAAAGATACGCAGTATTTT. It encodes CASSPHSGGAKDTQYF.

In DNA form, the CDR3 reads TGTGCCAGCGGATCCCGGGACATCGGTTGGGGCTACACCTTC. Protein product: CASGSRDIGWGYTF. This sequence joins TRBV6-1 and TRBJ1-2; D may be TRBD1 (6 bases). The length of the CDR3 is 14 residues. The germline gives CDR1 MNHNS, CDR2 SASEGT. Between the trimmed V and J ends, which lost 8 bases and 8 bases, there was a span of 21 bases.

The table lists this clone with a few counts. This chain connects TRBV21-1 to TRBJ1-2; the D call TRBD1 from the table was never checked on the DNA. TRBV21-1 is a known pseudogene. There are 12 residues in the CDR3. The CDR3 nucleotides read TGTGCCAGCAGCAGACAGGGGCTTGGCTACACCTTC. It codes for CASSRQGLGYTF.

This clone has just one count. The chain has TRBV4-1 and TRBJ1-5, with a tentative D call TRBD1 (6 bases). V dropped 5 bases and J dropped 9 bases, with 11 bases sitting between them. The CDR3 is 12 residues long. Germline loops: CDR1 MGHRA, CDR2 YSYEKL. CDR3 loop: CASSFLGGPQHF. CDR3 nucleotide sequence: TGCGCCAGCAGCTTCCTAGGGGGGCCCCAGCATTTT.

The chain combines TRBV5-1 with TRBJ2-5; 12 nucleotides match TRBD2. CDR1 is SGHRS and CDR2 is YFSETQ in the germline V gene. The CDR3 loop spans 16 amino acids. Unmatched junction bases numbered 4, after V lost 4 bases and J lost 0 bases. The CDR3 spells CASSGGTSGYQETQYF. CDR3 sequence (DNA): TGCGCCAGCAGCGGGGGGACTAGCGGGTACCAAGAGACCCAGTACTTC.

In its sample, this clone was seen once. V is TRBV29-1 and J is TRBJ1-2, with 12 positions matching TRBD1. Germline values: CDR1 SQVTM, CDR2 ANQGSEA. The junction had 4 bases not matched to a gene; V was cut back by 3 bases and J by 5 bases. The CDR3 loop spans 14 amino acids. The DNA for the CDR3 is TGCAGCGTTGACGGGACAGGGGGCGGTTATGGCTACACCTTC. Its protein is CSVDGTGGGYGYTF. The full variable domain, with the rest looked up from reference TRBV29-1 and TRBJ1-2, is SAVISQKPSRDICQRGTSLTIQCQVDSQVTMMFWYRQQPGQSLTLIATANQGSEATYESGFVIDKFPISRPNLTFSTLTVSNMSPEDSSIYLCSVDGTGGGYGYTFGSGTRLTVV.

V usage is TRBV6-6 and J usage is TRBJ1-1, with 8 nucleotides matching TRBD1. This CDR3 comprises 14 residues. Germline loops: CDR1 MNHNY, CDR2 SVGAGI (reference sequence). Trimming cost V 8 bases and J 1 base; bases outside gene matches: 6. As DNA, the CDR3 is TGTGCCAGCTCTGGACAGGGTGGGAACACTGAAGCTTTCTTT. Translation: CASSGQGGNTEAFF.

This clone was observed a few times. This chain connects TRBV28 to TRBJ2-7, with 7 positions matching TRBD1. This CDR3 is built from 14 residues. Germline CDR1 reads MDHEN; CDR2 reads SYDVKM. The V gene end was trimmed by 5 bases and the J gene end by 5 bases; junction bases not matched to a gene: 9. CDR3 loop: CASSPARQGNEQYF. In DNA form, the CDR3 reads TGTGCCAGCAGTCCAGCGCGACAGGGAAACGAGCAGTACTTC.

The rearrangement joins TRBV10-3 to TRBJ1-1; perhaps TRBD1 as D (5 bases). Germline lookup yields CDR1 ENHRY and CDR2 SYGVKD. Trimming pared 3 bases from V and 0 bases from J, leaving 20 bases between. The CDR3 has 18 residues. The CDR3 nucleotides are TGTGCCATCAGTGAACCTCGGTGGCAGGGATGGGTGAACACTGAAGCTTTCTTT. Its protein product is CAISEPRWQGWVNTEAFF.

This clone has only one observation. The chain carries TRBV7-8 and TRBJ1-1; no firm D call. The CDR3 runs to 15 residues. Germline V lookup: CDR1 SGHVS, CDR2 FQNEAQ. The V end was cut by 0 bases, the J end by 4 bases, with 12 bases between. The CDR3 DNA is TGTGCCAGCAGCTTAGCGAGGAAGATTGGCACTGAAGCTTTCTTT. Protein product: CASSLARKIGTEAFF.

The J gene is TRBJ2-7, the V gene TRBV7-9; maybe TRBD2 (5 bases). Between the trimmed V and J ends, which lost 5 bases and 7 bases, there was a span of 18 bases. The CDR3 has 14 residues. Germline V gene sequence: CDR1 SEHNR, CDR2 FQNEAQ (reference sequence). This chain's CDR3 is CASSGGVRPREQYF. The CDR3 DNA sequence: TGTGCCAGCAGCGGAGGTGTCAGACCGCGGGAGCAGTACTTC.

This chain uses TRBV30 with TRBJ1-5; 9 nucleotides agree with TRBD1. The CDR3 extends over 15 amino acids. The germline V gene has CDR1 GTSNPN and CDR2 SVGIG (reference sequence). Germline trimming cut 2 bases from V and 4 bases from J; bases unmatched to any gene: 6. The CDR3 sequence: CAWSPSGQGNQPQHF. CDR3 bases: TGTGCCTGGAGTCCTTCGGGACAGGGAAATCAGCCCCAGCATTTT. The full variable domain, in which reference TRBV30 and TRBJ1-5 provide the parts outside the CDR3, is SQTIHQWPATLVQPVGSPLSLECTVEGTSNPNLYWYRQAAGRGLQLLFYSVGIGQISSEVPQNLSASRPQDRQFILSSKKLLLSDSGFYLCAWSPSGQGNQPQHFGDGTRLSIL.